These T cell receptor beta chains were read from a single sample in a study of glioma-infiltrating T cells. TCRdb processed the multiplex PCR reads anew with MiXCR; each CDR3 protein has one entry. The table records approximately 110,000 distinct CDR3 sequences, approximately 23% of them present only once. The specimen was glioma tissue, nonneoplastic brain tissue, or PBMCs (not recorded which). The receptor set was obtained from a human donor with low-grade glioma or glioblastoma, undergoing nonglioma brain surgery, or in good health (not recorded which). Each CDR3 is given without its conserved first and last residue. Expanded clones get a size class; other rows say once, few or many, or leave the size out.

clone size: few
V gene: TRBV29-1
J gene: TRBJ1-3
CDR3 protein: SVEVDREEAGNTIY

clone size: few
V gene: TRBV5-4
J gene: TRBJ2-5
CDR3 protein: ASSLVSGGRETQY

clone size: many
V gene: TRBV29-1
J gene: TRBJ1-3
CDR3 protein: SVEGTSSGNTIY

clone size: many
V gene: TRBV3-1
J gene: TRBJ2-3
CDR3 protein: ASSHRGGGTDTQY

clone size: many
V gene: TRBV28
J gene: TRBJ2-7
CDR3 protein: ASCSGSPYEQY

clone size: many
V gene: TRBV27
J gene: TRBJ2-1
CDR3 protein: ASSFKSTRPNEQF

clone size: -
V gene: TRBV11-1
J gene: TRBJ2-2
CDR3 protein: ASSLGWATNTGELF

clone size: -
V gene: TRBV19
J gene: TRBJ2-2
CDR3 protein: ASSSLRTGELF

clone size: many
V gene: TRBV12-3/TRBV12-4
J gene: TRBJ2-3
CDR3 protein: ASSHYGTSGTDTQY

clone size: many
V gene: TRBV7-2
J gene: TRBJ2-3
CDR3 protein: ASSLVVEDTQY

clone size: -
V gene: TRBV27
J gene: TRBJ2-3
CDR3 protein: ASSLKTGPTDTQY

clone size: few
V gene: TRBV12-3/TRBV12-4
J gene: TRBJ1-1
CDR3 protein: ASSLSWGVAF

clone size: many
V gene: TRBV4-1
J gene: TRBJ2-7
CDR3 protein: ASSQDGGAAHEQY

clone size: -
V gene: TRBV12-3/TRBV12-4
J gene: TRBJ1-2
CDR3 protein: ASSLARDRQNYGYT

clone size: many
V gene: TRBV12-3/TRBV12-4
J gene: TRBJ2-7
CDR3 protein: ASSQLQGHEQY

clone size: many
V gene: TRBV19
J gene: TRBJ1-5
CDR3 protein: ASSVKGDGGNQPQH

clone size: many
V gene: TRBV6-1
J gene: TRBJ2-7
CDR3 protein: ASSQGLRLYEQY

clone size: -
V gene: TRBV3-1
J gene: TRBJ1-1
CDR3 protein: ASSSHGVVDTEAF

clone size: many
V gene: TRBV7-9
J gene: TRBJ2-2
CDR3 protein: ASSGPGWQGRTGELF

clone size: many
V gene: TRBV5-4
J gene: TRBJ2-3
CDR3 protein: ASSWAPAGTDTQY

clone size: few
V gene: TRBV7-9
J gene: TRBJ2-6
CDR3 protein: ASSHQLGSGANVLT

clone size: -
V gene: TRBV7-2
J gene: TRBJ2-7
CDR3 protein: ASSLISGLTYEQY

clone size: many
V gene: TRBV20-1
J gene: TRBJ2-5
CDR3 protein: SATALLAGLQETQY

clone size: -
V gene: TRBV10-3
J gene: TRBJ2-5
CDR3 protein: AISDDQGASMETQY

clone size: many
V gene: TRBV4-1
J gene: TRBJ2-2
CDR3 protein: ASSQGLAPGELF